A selection of T cell receptor beta chains follows, all from one sample in a study of CD4 T cells in relation to SARS-CoV-2 and coronaviruses. The assay was immunoSEQ multiplex PCR, and TCRdb's table has in-frame clones only and misses some. The sample comprises about 23,000 clones, about 76% of which are singletons, and roughly 14% rests with the top ten. Antigen specificity for these receptors is unknown. The sample consisted of CD4+ T cells from PBMCs, cultured in vitro. The receptor set was obtained from a human donor in good health. CDR3s include the opening cysteine and the closing phenylalanine or tryptophan. Each record gives: clone size, J gene, V gene, D gene, CDR3 DNA, CDR3 protein. A D gene is named only where the DNA matches it firmly. Size is omitted from some rows. Given values are once, few, many or a class for expanded clones.

size: once; J: TRBJ2-7; V: TRBV19; D: TRBD1; DNA: TGTGCCAGTAGTAAAGACAGGGCCTACGAGCAGTACTTC; CDR3: CASSKDRAYEQYF
size: NA; J: TRBJ2-2; V: TRBV24-1; D: NA; DNA: TGTGCCACCAGCCCCGGGAACACCGGGGAGCTGTTTTTT; CDR3: CATSPGNTGELFF
size: few; J: TRBJ2-1; V: TRBV6-2/TRBV6-3; D: NA; DNA: TGTGCCAGCAGTGCGGCAAACAATGAGCAGTTCTTC; CDR3: CASSAANNEQFF
size: NA; J: TRBJ1-5; V: TRBV11-2; D: TRBD1; DNA: TGTGCCAGCAGCTTGACAGGGTTTGCGAGCGGCAATCAGCCCCAGCATTTT; CDR3: CASSLTGFASGNQPQHF
size: few; J: TRBJ1-6; V: TRBV6-6; D: NA; DNA: TGTGCCAGCAGTGAAAATTCACCCCTCCACTTT; CDR3: CASSENSPLHF
size: NA; J: TRBJ2-3; V: TRBV19; D: NA; DNA: TGTGCCAGTAGTAATTACATTCTCCAAGATACGCAGTATTTT; CDR3: CASSNYILQDTQYF
size: NA; J: TRBJ2-3; V: TRBV2; D: TRBD1; DNA: TGTGCCAGCAGCGAACGGTACAGGGGGGATAGCACAGATACGCAGTATTTT; CDR3: CASSERYRGDSTDTQYF
size: medium-sized; J: TRBJ1-4; V: TRBV19; D: NA; DNA: TGTGCCACAGGATGGGTTGGTGAAAAACTGTTTTTT; CDR3: CATGWVGEKLFF
size: NA; J: TRBJ1-6; V: TRBV27; D: TRBD1; DNA: TGTGCCAGCAGAAGGACAGGAGCTAATTCACCCCTCCACTTT; CDR3: CASRRTGANSPLHF
size: few; J: TRBJ2-7; V: TRBV5-1; D: TRBD2; DNA: TGCGCCAGCCAGCCTAGCGGGAATTACGAGCAGTACTTC; CDR3: CASQPSGNYEQYF
size: NA; J: TRBJ2-4; V: TRBV4-1; D: NA; DNA: TGCGCCAGCAGCCAAGATAAGGGGACCGTCAAAAACATTCAGTACTTC; CDR3: CASSQDKGTVKNIQYF
size: NA; J: TRBJ2-1; V: TRBV19; D: NA; DNA: TGTGCCAGTAGTATACAATCGAACAATGAGCAGTTCTTC; CDR3: CASSIQSNNEQFF
size: NA; J: TRBJ1-2; V: TRBV6-2/TRBV6-3; D: TRBD1; DNA: TGTGCCAGCAGCCTCCAGACCGGGACAGGGAACTATGGCTACACCTTC; CDR3: CASSLQTGTGNYGYTF
size: NA; J: TRBJ1-5; V: TRBV21-1; D: NA; DNA: TGTGCCAGCAGCAAAGTCGGGACGGGACAGATCAATCAGCCCCAGCATTTT; CDR3: CASSKVGTGQINQPQHF
size: few; J: TRBJ2-5; V: TRBV7-3; D: NA; DNA: TGTGCCAGCAGTACAGGGCGGCAAGAGACCCAGTACTTC; CDR3: CASSTGRQETQYF
size: NA; J: TRBJ2-2; V: TRBV13; D: NA; DNA: TGTGCCAGCAGGATAGGTGTCGGGGAGCTGTTTTTT; CDR3: CASRIGVGELFF
size: NA; J: TRBJ2-7; V: TRBV6-5; D: NA; DNA: TGTGCCAGCAGTTACTCCGGCGACAGGCTTTACGAGCAGTACTTC; CDR3: CASSYSGDRLYEQYF
size: few; J: TRBJ2-7; V: TRBV5-6; D: NA; DNA: TGTGCCAGCACCTTCAGTATACGGGAGAAAACCTACGAGCAGTACTTC; CDR3: CASTFSIREKTYEQYF
size: NA; J: TRBJ2-1; V: TRBV6-5; D: NA; DNA: TGTGCCAGCAGGCAGACAGAGAATGAGCAGTTCTTC; CDR3: CASRQTENEQFF
size: NA; J: TRBJ1-5; V: TRBV6-6; D: NA; DNA: TGTGCCAGCAGTTATGGGGGACACCCCAATCCCCAGCATTTT; CDR3: CASSYGGHPNPQHF
size: NA; J: TRBJ2-1; V: TRBV19; D: TRBD1; DNA: TGTGCCAGGCCGGGACAGGCCTACAATGAGCAGTTCTTC; CDR3: CARPGQAYNEQFF
size: NA; J: TRBJ2-7; V: TRBV18; D: NA; DNA: TGTGCCAGCTCACCCGCGGTAGGAAGTGGCGAGCAGTACTTC; CDR3: CASSPAVGSGEQYF
size: NA; J: TRBJ2-1; V: TRBV6-2/TRBV6-3; D: NA; DNA: TGTGCCAGCAGTTACTCGTCCTACAATGAGCAGTTCTTC; CDR3: CASSYSSYNEQFF
size: once; J: TRBJ1-1; V: TRBV12-3/TRBV12-4; D: NA; DNA: TGTGCCAGCAGTTTAAGTATGCGGGCTGAAGCTTTCTTT; CDR3: CASSLSMRAEAFF
size: NA; J: TRBJ1-2; V: TRBV19; D: TRBD1; DNA: TGTGCCAGTAGTATAGGGGACAGACAACATGGCTACACCTTC; CDR3: CASSIGDRQHGYTF
size: NA; J: TRBJ1-1; V: TRBV6-5; D: NA; DNA: TGTGCCAGCAGCCTAGGGGTCCCGAACACTGAAGCTTTCTTT; CDR3: CASSLGVPNTEAFF
size: NA; J: TRBJ1-5; V: TRBV29-1; D: NA; DNA: TGCAGCGTCCTCCCGGTGGGGGCTGGCAATCAGCCCCAGCATTTT; CDR3: CSVLPVGAGNQPQHF
size: NA; J: TRBJ2-1; V: TRBV7-9; D: TRBD2; DNA: TGTGCCAGCAGCTTACTAGCGGGACCCAATGAGCAGTTCTTC; CDR3: CASSLLAGPNEQFF
size: once; J: TRBJ2-3; V: TRBV29-1; D: TRBD1; DNA: TGCAGCGTTGAAGCCCGGACAGGTCAAGATACGCAGTATTTT; CDR3: CSVEARTGQDTQYF
size: NA; J: TRBJ1-1; V: TRBV12-3/TRBV12-4; D: NA; DNA: TGTGCCAGCAGTTTTGTCGGGGAAGCTTTCTTT; CDR3: CASSFVGEAFF
size: few; J: TRBJ2-7; V: TRBV21-1; D: NA; DNA: TGTGCCAGCAGCAAACAGGGACAGAGGCCATCCTACGAGCAGTACTTC; CDR3: CASSKQGQRPSYEQYF
size: NA; J: TRBJ2-5; V: TRBV6-5; D: TRBD1; DNA: TGTGCCAGCAGTCTCAGGACAGGGACACAAGAGACCCAGTACTTC; CDR3: CASSLRTGTQETQYF
size: NA; J: TRBJ2-7; V: TRBV6-8; D: TRBD1; DNA: TGTGCCAGCAACTTGGACAGGTTCGCCTACGAGCAGTACTTC; CDR3: CASNLDRFAYEQYF
size: few; J: TRBJ2-2; V: TRBV3-1/TRBV3-2; D: NA; DNA: TGTGCCAGCAGCCAAGCTGGGTGGAACACCGGGGAGCTGTTTTTT; CDR3: CASSQAGWNTGELFF
size: NA; J: TRBJ1-4; V: TRBV6-6; D: TRBD1; DNA: TGTGCCAGCAGTTATGCACAGGGGACTGAAAAACTGTTTTTT; CDR3: CASSYAQGTEKLFF
size: NA; J: TRBJ1-5; V: TRBV18; D: NA; DNA: TGTGCCAGCTCACCGACGGAATTGAGCAATCAGCCCCAGCATTTT; CDR3: CASSPTELSNQPQHF
size: NA; J: TRBJ1-3; V: TRBV10-3; D: TRBD1; DNA: TGTGCCATCAGTGGACAGGGGGCTGGAAACACCATATATTTT; CDR3: CAISGQGAGNTIYF
size: NA; J: TRBJ2-1; V: TRBV4-3; D: TRBD2; DNA: TGCGCCAGCAGCCAGTTAGCGGGGCGCAATGAGCAGTTCTTC; CDR3: CASSQLAGRNEQFF
size: NA; J: TRBJ1-6; V: TRBV5-1; D: NA; DNA: TGCGCCAGCAGCTTGGAGGCAGGGACCAATTCACCCCTCCACTTT; CDR3: CASSLEAGTNSPLHF